These 20 T cell receptor beta chains came from one sample sequenced in a study of technical replicates of blood from a handful of donors. The table came from immunoSEQ multiplex PCR; TCRdb's copy has only in-frame clones and leaves some out. The data hold approximately 85,000 clones, with 94% observed a single time. Sequencing input: T cells isolated from PBMCs. All receptors derive from a human donor in good health.

This chain connects TRBV5-4 to TRBJ2-3; TRBD1 matches 9 bases. This CDR3 comprises 16 residues. Germline assignment: CDR1 SGHNT and CDR2 YYREEE (reference sequence). With V trimmed by 3 bases and J by 1 base, 6 bases remained unmatched. CDR3 region: CASSSPDRGGTDTQYF. The CDR3 nucleotides read TGTGCCAGCAGCTCTCCGGACAGGGGAGGCACAGATACGCAGTATTTT.

This clone was detected once. V is TRBV27 and J is TRBJ1-5; D not resolved. The germline CDR1 and CDR2 sequences are MNHEY and SMNVEV (reference sequence). V gave up 2 bases and J gave up 7 bases, with 9 bases separating them. The CDR3 covers 13 residues. CDR3 nucleotides: TGTGCCAGCAGTTTACGCGGGGAACAGCCCCAGCATTTT. This encodes CASSLRGEQPQHF.

The chain joins TRBV4-1 to TRBJ1-5, with D hard to call. V lost 1 base and J lost 0, with 7 bases in between. The germline V gene encodes CDR1 MGHRA and CDR2 YSYEKL. The CDR3 spans 15 residues. CDR3 in amino acids: CASSQGHNSNQPQHF. The CDR3 coding sequence is TGCGCCAGCAGCCAAGGACATAATAGCAATCAGCCCCAGCATTTT.

This clone came up once. The chain combines TRBV25-1 with TRBJ2-7; perhaps TRBD2 as D (5 bases). CDR1 and CDR2 (germline): MGHDK, SYGVNS. The CDR3 has 14 residues. Trimming removed 4 bases at V and 4 bases at J, with 14 bases between. The CDR3, as DNA: TGTGCCAGCAGTGGCCGACTGAGACTATACGAGCAGTACTTC. It encodes CASSGRLRLYEQYF.

The rearrangement joins TRBV7-6 to TRBJ1-1; D call uncertain. Germline lookup yields CDR1 SGHVS and CDR2 FNYEAQ. Trimming removed 6 bases from V and 5 bases from J, with 19 bases in between. The CDR3 spans 15 residues. This CDR3 reads CASSPVEGFGTEAFF. CDR3 coding DNA: TGTGCCAGCAGTCCTGTGGAGGGCTTTGGGACTGAAGCTTTCTTT.

The chain employs TRBV5-1 and TRBJ2-7, with 10 bases aligning to TRBD1. V shed 4 bases, J shed 2 bases, and the junction held 15 bases outside the gene matches. The CDR3 sequence is 18 residues long. In germline, CDR1 is SGHRS, CDR2 YFSETQ. CDR3 protein: CASSLAPDRGGPTYEQYF. The CDR3 DNA sequence: TGCGCCAGCAGCCTTGCCCCGGACAGGGGGGGCCCTACCTACGAGCAGTACTTC. Complete variable domain (other parts from reference TRBV5-1 and TRBJ2-7): KAGVTQTPRYLIKTRGQQVTLSCSPISGHRSVSWYQQTPGQGLQFLFEYFSETQRNKGNFPGRFSGRQFSNSRSEMNVSTLELGDSALYLCASSLAPDRGGPTYEQYFGPGTRLTVT.

The chain links TRBV5-1 to TRBJ2-7; D possibly corresponds to TRBD2 (5 bases). Trimming shortened V by 4 bases and J by 4 bases, and 12 bases separated the two germline ends. CDR1 and CDR2 (germline): SGHRS, YFSETQ. This CDR3 contains 13 residues. In DNA form, the CDR3 reads TGCGCCAGCAGCCCTCCCGGGGTTTACGAGCAGTACTTC. Translating gives CASSPPGVYEQYF.

The DNA for the CDR3 is TGTGCCAGCAGTTACTCTCCAGGGGATCACGGGGAGCTGTTTTTT. This encodes CASSYSPGDHGELFF. The V call is TRBV6-6, the J call TRBJ2-2; D is possibly TRBD1 (6 bases). With 0 bases removed from V and 7 bases from J, the gap between germline ends came to 12 bases. The CDR3 consists of 15 residues. Per germline, CDR1 MNHNY and CDR2 SVGAGI (reference sequence).

The CDR3 DNA reads TGTGCCAGCAGTTTGCTAGCGGGGAGCACAGATACGCAGTATTTT. This gives the protein CASSLLAGSTDTQYF. The gene calls are TRBV27 and TRBJ2-3; 9 nucleotides line up with TRBD2. J gave up 0 bases and V 3 bases, and 1 base lay outside the gene matches. Germline-derived CDR1 and CDR2 are MNHEY and SMNVEV (reference sequence). The CDR3 spans 15 residues.

The gene calls are TRBV27 and TRBJ2-1; no clear D gene. This CDR3 is 15 amino acids long. Trimming stripped 6 bases from V and 0 bases from J, with 12 bases between. The germline CDR1 and CDR2 sequences are MNHEY and SMNVEV (reference sequence). The CDR3 region is CASSSDTSSYNEQFF. The CDR3 bases are TGTGCCAGCAGCTCTGACACCAGCTCCTACAATGAGCAGTTCTTC.

The rearrangement joins TRBV14 to TRBJ2-7; possibly TRBD2 for D (6 bases). V gave up 1 base and J gave up 7 bases, with 17 bases separating them. CDR3 length: 15 residues. CDR1 is SGHDN, CDR2 FVKESK, per germline. Here the CDR3 DNA reads TGTGCCAGCAGCCAAGTTGCGGGGCAATATGGGGAGCAGTACTTC. This codes for CASSQVAGQYGEQYF.

The V and J genes are TRBV7-9 and TRBJ2-5; perhaps TRBD1 as D (6 bases). The germline CDR1 and CDR2 sequences are SEHNR and FQNEAQ (reference sequence). CDR3 length: 13 amino acids. Trimming shortened V by 7 bases and J by 2 bases, and 11 bases separated the two germline ends. The CDR3 DNA reads TGTGCCAGCAACGGACAGCTACAAGAGACCCAGTACTTC. It translates to CASNGQLQETQYF. The full variable domain, its missing parts supplied by reference TRBV7-9 and TRBJ2-5, is DTGVSQNPRHKITKRGQNVTFRCDPISEHNRLYWYRQTLGQGPEFLTYFQNEAQLEKSRLLSDRFSAERPKGSFSTLEIQRTEQGDSAMYLCASNGQLQETQYFGPGTRLLVL.

The chain has TRBV11-3 and TRBJ2-1; 10 nucleotides agree with TRBD1. The germline CDR1 and CDR2 sequences are SGHNT and YENEEA. With V trimmed by 0 bases and J by 9 bases, 11 bases remained unmatched. CDR3 length equals 17 residues. CDR3 sequence reads: CASSLDRTGGYISEQFF. CDR3 in DNA: TGTGCCAGCAGCTTAGATCGGACAGGGGGGTATATCAGTGAGCAGTTCTTC.

The chain carries TRBV2 and TRBJ2-7; D may be TRBD2 (5 bases). Trimming took 5 bases from V and 4 from J, leaving 15 bases between them. The CDR3 runs 14 residues. Per germline, CDR1 SNHLY and CDR2 FYNNEI. The CDR3 nucleotides are TGTGCCAGCAGTCGGACTCCCCGTGGATACGAGCAGTACTTC. This sequence encodes CASSRTPRGYEQYF.

This CDR3 reads CASSKTELNTIYF. The CDR3 region has the DNA TGTGCCAGCAGCAAGACAGAGCTAAACACCATATATTTT. The chain is built from TRBV7-6 and TRBJ1-3; TRBD1 might be the D (5 bases). Germline V CDR1 and CDR2: SGHVS, FNYEAQ. Trimming removed 5 bases at V and 6 bases at J, with 11 bases between. The CDR3 is 13 residues long.

The chain combines TRBV27 with TRBJ2-7; maybe TRBD2 (5 bases). V was trimmed by 6 bases and J by 6 bases, leaving 9 bases between them. CDR3 size: 11 residues. From germline, CDR1 is MNHEY and CDR2 SMNVEV (reference sequence). The CDR3 sequence: CASSFRGEQYF. The CDR3 region has the DNA TGTGCCAGCAGCTTTCGGGGCGAGCAGTACTTC.

V usage is TRBV19 and J usage is TRBJ1-5, with 8 bases fitting TRBD1. V gave up 4 bases and J gave up 11 bases; unmatched junction bases: 10. Germline V CDR1 and CDR2: LNHDA, SQIVND (reference sequence). CDR3 length: 14 residues. The CDR3 reads CASSTARGQGAQHF. The DNA for the CDR3 is TGTGCCAGTAGTACGGCCCGAGGACAGGGCGCCCAGCATTTT.

The chain joins TRBV6-5 to TRBJ1-1; 7 nucleotides line up with TRBD1. Germline lookup yields CDR1 MNHEY and CDR2 SVGAGI. V shed 4 bases, J shed 0 bases, and the junction held 8 bases outside the gene matches. The CDR3 length is 16 residues. The CDR3 nucleotides are TGTGCCAGCAGTTCGGGACAGCCCTTTCTGAACACTGAAGCTTTCTTT. Residues: CASSSGQPFLNTEAFF.

This clone was detected once. The chain links TRBV19 to TRBJ2-1; D gene uncertain. CDR3 size: 14 residues. Germline V gene data show CDR1 as LNHDA and CDR2 as SQIVND (reference sequence). Trimming stripped 7 bases from V and 5 bases from J, with 15 bases between. The CDR3 reads CASIRSQDHNEQFF. The CDR3, as DNA: TGTGCCAGTATACGCAGCCAGGATCACAATGAGCAGTTCTTC.

The CDR3 DNA reads TGTGCCAGCAGCCGTAAGCTTAATCCGGGACTCATCTATGGCTACACCTTC. Translated: CASSRKLNPGLIYGYTF. V is TRBV5-8 and J is TRBJ1-2, with D perhaps TRBD1 (5 bases). In germline, CDR1 is SGHTS, CDR2 YDEGEE. V gave up 4 bases and J gave up 4 bases, with 23 bases separating them. The CDR3 is 17 amino acids.